Following are 22 T cell receptor beta chains from one sample sequenced in a study of T cell responses to AZD1222 COVID-19 vaccine (dated by TCRdb to about 2021). Library prep was done by the immunoSEQ multiplex PCR assay. What TCRdb holds here is the immuneACCESS table cut down to in-frame rearrangements. Part of the clones is not present; checked against another copy, under half of the missing clones reflect an unresolved V gene, and the others are unexplained. The sample table records about 150,000 clones; 80% to 95% of these occur just once. Together, the top ten hold roughly 3% of the sample. Interpreted using the paper, the time point label stands for: about 28 days (+/-7) after the second vaccine dose. The sequences come from peripheral blood, collected 28 days after the second AZD1222 dose. These receptors originate from an adult who received the AZD1222 COVID-19 vaccine.

DNA of the CDR3: TGTGCCAGCAGACCCGCGGGGGGCTCCTACAATGAGCAGTTCTTC. This translates into CASRPAGGSYNEQFF. V gene TRBV6-5 combines with J gene TRBJ2-1, with 8 nucleotides matching TRBD2. J was trimmed by 0 bases and V by 6 bases; bases with no gene match: 4. CDR3 length: 15 amino acids. Germline-derived CDR1 and CDR2 are MNHEY and SVGAGI.

This sequence joins TRBV5-1 and TRBJ1-1, with D perhaps matching TRBD1 (6 bases). The CDR3 is 14 residues long. In germline, CDR1 is SGHRS, CDR2 YFSETQ. Trimming removed 2 bases at V and 3 bases at J, with 11 bases between. The CDR3 is CASSFRGGDTEAFF. CDR3 DNA sequence: TGCGCCAGCAGCTTCAGAGGGGGGGACACTGAAGCTTTCTTT.

This chain connects TRBV28 to TRBJ2-3; 7 nucleotides align to TRBD1. The CDR3 is made up of 13 amino acids. Germline values: CDR1 MDHEN, CDR2 SYDVKM. Trimming removed 4 bases from V and 10 bases from J; junction bases left unmatched: 8. CDR3 sequence reads: CASSSSDRAAQYF. The CDR3 region has the DNA TGTGCCAGCAGTTCCAGTGACAGGGCTGCGCAGTATTTT.

This clone was found a few times. V usage is TRBV5-6 and J usage is TRBJ2-7; either TRBD1 or TRBD2 may supply D (5 bases each). CDR3 size: 12 residues. Germline CDR1 and CDR2: SGHDT and YYEEEE. The CDR3 region has the DNA TGTGCCAGCAGCTCCGGGACGGTTCTTATGACTGTC. It codes for CASSSGTVLMTV.

This clone has just a few counts. This sequence joins TRBV6-5 and TRBJ1-2; 8 positions agree with TRBD1. The ends lost 5 bases at V and 10 bases at J; junction bases unmatched: 15. The CDR3 is 15 residues long. The germline V gene encodes CDR1 MNHEY and CDR2 SVGAGI. The DNA for the CDR3 is TGTGCCAGCAGTCCCCTTCTCTCGACAGGGGCCTTCTACACCTTC. Translation gives CASSPLLSTGAFYTF.

This clone occurred once. The V gene is TRBV4-3, the J gene TRBJ2-1; 10 bases are a match to TRBD2. This CDR3 has 15 amino acids. The germline V gene has CDR1 LGHNA and CDR2 YSLEER. The trim removed 2 bases at V and 8 bases at J, leaving 6 bases unmatched. The CDR3 loop is CASSQMPSGSDEQFF. Here the CDR3 DNA reads TGCGCCAGCAGCCAAATGCCTAGCGGGAGCGATGAGCAGTTCTTC.

The chain links TRBV7-3 to TRBJ1-1, with TRBD1 as a possible D gene (6 bases). CDR1 SGHTA and CDR2 FQGTGA come from the germline V gene. V was shortened by 1 base and J by 7 bases, with 10 bases between the two germline ends. This CDR3 spans 13 amino acids. The CDR3 nucleotides read TGTGCCAGCAGCTTAATCGGGGGGCTTGAAGCTTTCTTT. Translating gives CASSLIGGLEAFF. The full variable domain, completed using reference TRBV7-3 and TRBJ1-1, is GAGVSQTPSNKVTEKGKYVELRCDPISGHTALYWYRQSLGQGPEFLIYFQGTGAADDSGLPNDRFFAVRPEGSVSTLKIQRTERGDSAVYLCASSLIGGLEAFFGQGTRLTVV.

V and J are TRBV18 and TRBJ2-2; D ambiguous. The V end lost 3 bases, the J end lost 3 bases, and 14 bases lay between the germline ends. Germline V gene lookup returns CDR1 KGHSH and CDR2 LQKENI. The CDR3 has 16 residues. The CDR3 protein is CASSPAALRDTGELFF. CDR3 in DNA: TGTGCCAGCTCACCGGCGGCTCTTAGGGACACCGGGGAGCTGTTTTTT.

This clone was recorded only once. This chain connects TRBV6-5 to TRBJ2-7; 7 nucleotides align to TRBD1. Trimming cost V 6 bases and J 0 bases; bases outside gene matches: 8. The CDR3 spans 15 residues. Germline CDR1 and CDR2: MNHEY and SVGAGI. The chain's CDR3 is CASRNDRASSYEQYF. The CDR3 nucleotides read TGTGCCAGCAGAAATGACAGGGCGTCCTCCTACGAGCAGTACTTC.

The chain uses TRBV5-1 and TRBJ2-5; D is possibly TRBD2 (7 bases). Trimming cost V 4 bases and J 3 bases, with 22 bases left between them. The CDR3 spans 17 residues. Germline V gives CDR1 SGHRS, CDR2 YFSETQ. In nucleotides, the CDR3 is TGCGCCAGCAGCCCGGAGGGGGGGCTGGGGACGGAAGAGACCCAGTACTTC. Translating gives CASSPEGGLGTEETQYF.

The chain has TRBV10-1 and TRBJ2-2; no clear D. CDR1 is WNHNN and CDR2 is SYGVQD in the germline V gene (reference sequence). This CDR3 is 14 amino acids long. V gave up 2 bases and J gave up 6 bases, with 10 bases separating them. This CDR3 reads CASSEAWAAGELFF. In DNA form, the CDR3 reads TGCGCCAGCAGTGAGGCTTGGGCAGCCGGGGAGCTGTTTTTT.

The CDR3 DNA reads TGTGCCAGCAGCGTCTATCCCGGGGGTGGCAATGAGCAGTTCTTC. Encoded protein: CASSVYPGGGNEQFF. J is TRBJ2-1 and V is TRBV9; D perhaps matches TRBD2 (6 bases). CDR1 is SGDLS and CDR2 is YYNGEE in the germline V gene. V was trimmed by 2 bases and J by 6 bases, leaving 15 bases between them. The CDR3 sequence is 15 residues long.

This chain uses TRBV19 with TRBJ2-2; tentative D call: TRBD2 (5 bases). This CDR3 has 15 amino acids. Trimming removed 4 bases from V and 1 base from J, with 10 bases in between. The V gene's germline CDR1 is LNHDA and CDR2 SQIVND (reference sequence). CDR3 protein: CASSTLDWNTGELFF. CDR3 in DNA: TGTGCCAGTAGTACCTTGGACTGGAACACCGGGGAGCTGTTTTTT.

This rearrangement joins TRBV14 to TRBJ1-2, with D unclear. The CDR3 has 16 residues. CDR1 is SGHDN and CDR2 is FVKESK in the germline V gene. V was shortened by 0 bases and J by 4 bases, with 15 bases between the two germline ends. CDR3 region: CASSQDFKGGGYGYTF. CDR3 in DNA: TGTGCCAGCAGCCAAGATTTCAAGGGAGGCGGCTATGGCTACACCTTC. Complete variable domain (other parts from reference TRBV14 and TRBJ1-2): EAGVTQFPSHSVIEKGQTVTLRCDPISGHDNLYWYRRVMGKEIKFLLHFVKESKQDESGMPNNRFLAERTGGTYSTLKVQPAELEDSGVYFCASSQDFKGGGYGYTFGSGTRLTVV.

The rearrangement joins TRBV27 to TRBJ2-5, with a possible D match to TRBD2 (7 bases). V lost 8 bases to trimming and J lost 1 base, with 20 bases between them. Germline CDR1 reads MNHEY; CDR2 reads SMNVEV (reference sequence). CDR3 length: 16 residues. As DNA, the CDR3 is TGTGCCAGCGAACCAAGGGGGGGTTATTCCCAAGAGACCCAGTACTTC. This codes for CASEPRGGYSQETQYF.

The chain carries TRBV7-8 and TRBJ1-4, with D possibly being TRBD1 (5 bases). In germline, CDR1 is SGHVS, CDR2 FQNEAQ. Trimming removed 1 base at V and 8 bases at J, with 17 bases between. The CDR3 extends over 16 amino acids. CDR3 nucleotide sequence: TGTGCCAGCAGCTTAGTTGGAGGGGCTCTGAGGGAAAAACTGTTTTTT. This encodes CASSLVGGALREKLFF.

V and J are TRBV28 and TRBJ2-5, with TRBD1 as a possible D gene (7 bases). Germline V gives CDR1 MDHEN, CDR2 SYDVKM. The CDR3 consists of 17 residues. V lost 2 bases to trimming and J lost 1 base, with 17 bases between them. CDR3 coding DNA: TGTGCCAGCAGTTTAGGACGCGGGACAGACCTCCAAGAGACCCAGTACTTC. It specifies CASSLGRGTDLQETQYF.

The genes are TRBV20-1 and TRBJ1-2; D perhaps matches TRBD1 (6 bases). The CDR3 loop spans 10 amino acids. Germline V gives CDR1 DFQATT, CDR2 SNEGSKA (reference sequence). The CDR3 DNA sequence: TGCCGAACAGGGAGATATGGCTACACCTTC. Its protein is CRTGRYGYTF.

The CDR3 here is CASSSGTGSSYNEQFF. CDR3 coding DNA: TGCGCCAGCAGCTCCGGGACAGGGAGCTCCTACAATGAGCAGTTCTTC. The chain employs TRBV5-1 and TRBJ2-1; 9 bases are a match to TRBD1. Trimming took 3 bases from V and 0 from J; bases not matched to a gene: 4. This CDR3 spans 16 amino acids. Per the germline V gene, CDR1 is SGHRS and CDR2 is YFSETQ.

This chain uses TRBV28 with TRBJ1-1; no definite D call. The V gene lost 4 bases and the J gene lost 6 bases, with 3 bases spanning the gap. The CDR3 sequence is 10 residues long. Looked up from germline, CDR1 is MDHEN and CDR2 is SYDVKM. As DNA, the CDR3 is TGTGCCAGCAGTTCCCCTGAAGCTTTCTTT. This translates into CASSSPEAFF.

The CDR3 region is CASSVTGGLDGYTF. CDR3 sequence (DNA): TGTGCCAGCAGCGTGACAGGGGGCCTCGATGGCTACACCTTC. The chain joins TRBV28 to TRBJ1-2, with 10 bases identical to TRBD1. V trimming: 6 bases; J trimming: 6 bases; junction bases outside the gene matches: 7. Germline lookup yields CDR1 MDHEN and CDR2 SYDVKM. The CDR3 totals 14 residues.

The chain links TRBV5-1 to TRBJ2-7; D not resolved. Trimming removed 5 bases from V and 2 bases from J, with 14 bases in between. CDR1 and CDR2 (germline): SGHRS, YFSETQ. The CDR3 has 14 residues. The CDR3 sequence: CASRKTAGTYEQYF. DNA for the CDR3: TGCGCCAGCAGGAAGACCGCAGGTACCTACGAGCAGTACTTC.